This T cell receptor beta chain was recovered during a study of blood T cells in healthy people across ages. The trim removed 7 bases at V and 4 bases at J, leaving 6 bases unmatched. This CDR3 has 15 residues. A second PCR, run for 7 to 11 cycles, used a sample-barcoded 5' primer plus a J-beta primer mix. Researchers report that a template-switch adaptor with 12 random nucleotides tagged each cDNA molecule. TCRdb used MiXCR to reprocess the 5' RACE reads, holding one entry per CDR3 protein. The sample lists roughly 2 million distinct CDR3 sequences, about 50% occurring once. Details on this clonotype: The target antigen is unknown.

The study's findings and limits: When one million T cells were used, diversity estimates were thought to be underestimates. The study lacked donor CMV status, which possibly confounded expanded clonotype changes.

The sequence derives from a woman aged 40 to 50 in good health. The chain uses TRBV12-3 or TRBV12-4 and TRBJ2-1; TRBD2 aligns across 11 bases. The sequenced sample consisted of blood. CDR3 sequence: CASTRLAGPYNEQFF. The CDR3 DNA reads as TGTGCCAGCACCAGACTAGCGGGGCCTTACAATGAGCAGTTCTTC.